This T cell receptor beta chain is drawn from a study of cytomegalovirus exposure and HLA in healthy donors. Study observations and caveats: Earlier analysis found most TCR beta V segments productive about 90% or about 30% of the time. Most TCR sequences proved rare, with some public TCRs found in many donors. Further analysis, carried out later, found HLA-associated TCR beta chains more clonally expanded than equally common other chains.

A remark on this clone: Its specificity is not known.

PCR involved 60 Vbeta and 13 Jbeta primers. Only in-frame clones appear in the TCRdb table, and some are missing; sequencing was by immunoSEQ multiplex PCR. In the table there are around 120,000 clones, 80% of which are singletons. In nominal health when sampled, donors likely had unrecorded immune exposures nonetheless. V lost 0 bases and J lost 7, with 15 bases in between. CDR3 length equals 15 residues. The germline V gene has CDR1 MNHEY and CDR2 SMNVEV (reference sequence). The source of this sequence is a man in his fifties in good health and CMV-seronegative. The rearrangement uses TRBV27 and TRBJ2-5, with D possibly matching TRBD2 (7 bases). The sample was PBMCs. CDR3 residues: CASSLSRGGQGTQYF. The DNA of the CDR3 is TGTGCCAGCAGTTTATCGAGGGGGGGGCAGGGGACCCAGTACTTC.